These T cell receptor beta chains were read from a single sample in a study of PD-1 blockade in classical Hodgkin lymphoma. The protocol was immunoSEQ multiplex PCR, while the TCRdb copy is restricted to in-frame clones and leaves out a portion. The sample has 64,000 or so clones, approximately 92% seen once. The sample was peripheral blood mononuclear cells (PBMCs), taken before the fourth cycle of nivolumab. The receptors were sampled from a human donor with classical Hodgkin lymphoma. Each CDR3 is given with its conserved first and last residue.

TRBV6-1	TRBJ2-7	CASSAGFGGFVEQYF
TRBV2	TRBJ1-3	CASSEAVGTGGIRAGNTIYF
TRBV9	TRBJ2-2	CASSVEQLGTGELFF
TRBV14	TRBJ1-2	CASSQAMAVGYTF
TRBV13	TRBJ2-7	CASSLEGSYYEQYF
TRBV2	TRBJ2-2	CAIDRGRTGELFF
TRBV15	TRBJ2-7	CATSSGSSGETYEQYF
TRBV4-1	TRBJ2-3	CASSQDDKNLAGTTDTQYF
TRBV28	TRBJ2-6	CASSPHTGTSGANVLTF
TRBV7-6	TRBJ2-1	CASSLDGTGPYNEQFF
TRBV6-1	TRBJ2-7	CASSDWDEQYF
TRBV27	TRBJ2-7	CASSRGTLGNEQYF
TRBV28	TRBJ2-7	CASSPPGLAGVGFYEQYF
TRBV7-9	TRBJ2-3	CASSPGPYSTDTQYF
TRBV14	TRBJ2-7	CASSPRQGPHEQYF
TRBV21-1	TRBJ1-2	CASSKGQVSPNYGYTF
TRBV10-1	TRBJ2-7	CASSYEQYF
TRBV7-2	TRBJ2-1	CASSPEAGSYNEQFF
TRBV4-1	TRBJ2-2	CASSQIDGELFF
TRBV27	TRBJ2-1	CASSFTSGAYNEQFF
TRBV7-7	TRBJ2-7	CASSASWDRRYEQYF
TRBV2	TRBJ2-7	CASRKPGQGSYEQYF
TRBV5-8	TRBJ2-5	CASSADRGTQYF
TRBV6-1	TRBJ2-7	CASSDRPGLDSKGLEQYF
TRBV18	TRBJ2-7	CASSPTLETPGPSF
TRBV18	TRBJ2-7	CASSPGTGSYEQYF
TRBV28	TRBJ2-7	CASSKTSGSLPEQYF
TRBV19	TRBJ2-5	CASSIGGVETQYF
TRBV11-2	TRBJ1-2	CASRLTGGYGYTF
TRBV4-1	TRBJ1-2	CASSQVEGATGYTF
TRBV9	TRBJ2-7	CASSVDGDEQYF
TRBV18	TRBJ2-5	CASSQLAGQETQYF
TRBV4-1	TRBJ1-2	CASSQDAVPTGDGYTF
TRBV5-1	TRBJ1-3	CASSPYRGGNTIYF
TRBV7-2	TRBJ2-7	CASSLVAGDAYEQYF
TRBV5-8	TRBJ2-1	CASSSGRHNEQFF
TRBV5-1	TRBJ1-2	CASSFGFGQQDYGYTF
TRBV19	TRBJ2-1	CASSIGQGEVNEQFF
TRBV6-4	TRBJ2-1	CASSDSEGEQFF
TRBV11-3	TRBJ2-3	CASSLFPLDTQYF
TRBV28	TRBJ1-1	CASRKTGPEAFF